These 2 T cell receptor beta chains share one sample of origin, sequenced in a study of blood T cell repertoires in COVID-19. TCRdb's copy holds only in-frame clones and misses some; the assay was immunoSEQ multiplex PCR. The data hold a few hundred thousand clones, with about 85% observed a single time. Input material: peripheral blood. These receptors were collected from a human donor with COVID-19, enrolled during active disease. The donor label of this sample is uncertain.

This chain joins TRBV11-2 and TRBJ2-1, with TRBD1 matching 8 bases. The germline V gene encodes CDR1 SGHAT and CDR2 FQNNGV. The ends lost 6 bases at V and 2 bases at J; junction bases unmatched: 6. CDR3 length equals 15 residues. The CDR3 spells CASSPTGQAYNEQFF. The CDR3 region has the DNA TGTGCCAGCAGTCCCACGGGACAGGCCTACAATGAGCAGTTCTTC.

V is TRBV3-1 (or the pseudogene TRBV3-2) and J is TRBJ1-1, with TRBD1 identical over 7 bases. Germline-derived CDR1 and CDR2 are LGHDT and YNNKEL (reference sequence). The CDR3 is 15 residues long. V dropped 2 bases and J dropped 4; count of bases not matched to a gene: 7. The DNA for the CDR3 is TGTGCCAGCAGCCAATTTCCTGACAGGGTCACTGAAGCTTTCTTT. It codes for CASSQFPDRVTEAFF.